The 8 T cell receptor beta chains below were found in one sample sequenced in a study of long-term antiretroviral therapy in people with HIV (dated by TCRdb to between 2021 and 2024). The immunoSEQ hsTCRB v3.0 assay was used at survey level resolution to sequence the TRB variable region. The table comes from immuneACCESS by way of TCRdb, which keeps in-frame sequences with V and J called. Part of the clones is missing from these tables; in studies checked, under half for an unresolved V gene and the rest for unknown reasons. The sample table shows 15,000 or so clones, and 70% to 90% are seen once. The top ten clonotypes cover around 11% of the sample. The sequences come from unsorted PBMCs, collected 0.7 years before starting antiretroviral therapy. The receptors here all came from a man aged 45-65 years with HIV.

The CDR3 DNA is TGCGCCAGCAGCATCCGGGACAGACTCTCAACTAATGAAAAACTGTTTTTT. It specifies CASSIRDRLSTNEKLFF. V gene TRBV5-1 combines with J gene TRBJ1-4; TRBD1 agrees at 7 bases. Germline V CDR1 and CDR2: SGHRS, YFSETQ. V gave up 4 bases and J gave up 0 bases; unmatched junction bases: 9. The CDR3 sequence is 17 residues long.

V and J are TRBV7-2 and TRBJ2-7, with D tentatively TRBD1 or TRBD2 (5 bases each). Germline values: CDR1 SGHTA, CDR2 FQGNSA. V was cut by 4 bases and J by 7 bases, with 17 bases left in between. The CDR3 extends over 14 amino acids. This chain's CDR3 is CASSSRVRELEQYF. The CDR3 DNA reads TGTGCCAGCAGCTCCAGGGTGAGGGAATTAGAGCAGTACTTC.

J is TRBJ1-5 and V is TRBV6-4; D gene unclear. This CDR3 region has 15 residues. CDR1 and CDR2 from the germline V gene are MRHNA and SNTAGT. Trimming removed 0 bases at V and 4 bases at J, with 10 bases between. The CDR3 loop reads CASSDSARRNQPQHF. Written as DNA, the CDR3 is TGTGCCAGCAGTGACTCGGCCCGTAGGAATCAGCCCCAGCATTTT.

The V and J genes are TRBV5-1 and TRBJ2-6; D perhaps matches TRBD1 (5 bases). The CDR3 length is 16 residues. V lost 2 bases and J 0 bases, leaving 9 bases between the germline ends. Germline V gene data show CDR1 as SGHRS and CDR2 as YFSETQ. This chain's CDR3 is CASSFQGTSGANVLTF. The CDR3 nucleotides read TGCGCCAGCAGCTTTCAGGGAACCTCTGGGGCCAACGTCCTGACTTTC.

This clone was counted a single time. V gene TRBV20-1 combines with J gene TRBJ2-3, with D hard to call. Germline CDR1 DFQATT, CDR2 SNEGSKA (reference sequence). V dropped 6 bases and J dropped 5 bases, with 9 bases sitting between them. The CDR3 consists of 11 residues. In DNA, the CDR3 is TGCAGTGCAAATACTGGAGATACGCAGTATTTT. It encodes CSANTGDTQYF.

This chain connects TRBV6-5 to TRBJ1-1; 7 bases are a match to TRBD1. V shed 4 bases and J 3 bases; nucleotides not matched to a gene: 8. Germline lookup yields CDR1 MNHEY and CDR2 SVGAGI. This CDR3 has 15 residues. CDR3 region: CASSSSDRSYTEAFF. The CDR3 bases are TGTGCCAGCAGTTCATCGGACAGGTCTTACACTGAAGCTTTCTTT.

This chain connects TRBV7-9 to TRBJ2-5, with 8 bases that match TRBD1. CDR1 is SEHNR, CDR2 FQNEAQ, per germline (reference sequence). Trimming removed 5 bases from V and 5 bases from J; junction bases left unmatched: 7. The CDR3 totals 14 residues. The DNA of the CDR3 is TGTGCCAGCAGCGTAGGACAGGGTAGTGAGACCCAGTACTTC. This gives the protein CASSVGQGSETQYF.

The CDR3 DNA is TGTGCCAGCAGCCCGGGACAGAACAATGAGCAGTTCTTC. This translates into CASSPGQNNEQFF. The chain recombines TRBV7-3 with TRBJ2-1, with 7 nucleotides matching TRBD1. Germline trimming cut 5 bases from V and 5 bases from J; bases unmatched to any gene: 3. Germline V lookup: CDR1 SGHTA, CDR2 FQGTGA. The CDR3 loop spans 13 amino acids.